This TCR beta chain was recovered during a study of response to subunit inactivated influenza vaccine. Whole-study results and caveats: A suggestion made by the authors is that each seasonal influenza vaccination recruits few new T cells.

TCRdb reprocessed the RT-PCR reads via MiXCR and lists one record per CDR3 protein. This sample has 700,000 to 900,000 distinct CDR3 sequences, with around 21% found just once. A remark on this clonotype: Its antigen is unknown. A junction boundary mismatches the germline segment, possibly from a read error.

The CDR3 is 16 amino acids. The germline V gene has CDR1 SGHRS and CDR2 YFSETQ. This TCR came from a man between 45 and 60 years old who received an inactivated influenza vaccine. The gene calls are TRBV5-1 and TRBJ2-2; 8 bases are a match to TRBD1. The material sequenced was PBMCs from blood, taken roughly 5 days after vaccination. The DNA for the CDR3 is TGTGCCAGCAGCTTAGCGACAGGGGCAAACACCGGGGAGCTGTTTTTT. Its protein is CASSLATGANTGELFF.